Following are 16 T cell receptor beta chains from one sample sequenced in a study of cytomegalovirus exposure and HLA in healthy donors. Use of 60 Vbeta and 13 Jbeta primers characterized the PCR. Repertoires were generated with immunoSEQ multiplex PCR, while TCRdb's copy carries only in-frame clones and drops some. This sample carries about 140,000 clones, just under 85% of them seen once, and the ten largest clones take 1.4%. Material for sequencing was PBMCs. The receptor source for this set is a man younger than 40 in good health and CMV-seropositive.

The CDR3 sequence is CASSLGASGDATDTQYF. The CDR3 bases are TGCGCCAGCAGCTTGGGTGCTAGCGGGGACGCCACAGATACGCAGTATTTT. The gene calls are TRBV5-1 and TRBJ2-3; 9 nucleotides match TRBD2. V lost 0 bases, J lost 2 bases, and 7 bases stayed unmatched. CDR1 and CDR2 from the germline V gene are SGHRS and YFSETQ. The CDR3 covers 17 residues.

This clone came up a few times. V and J are TRBV10-2 and TRBJ1-1, with unresolved D. The length of the CDR3 is 12 residues. Germline V gives CDR1 WSHSY, CDR2 SAAADI. Between the trimmed V and J ends, which lost 3 bases and 3 bases, there was a span of 5 bases. CDR3 amino acids: CASSDLYTEAFF. DNA for the CDR3: TGCGCCAGCAGTGACCTATACACTGAAGCTTTCTTT.

There are a few counts of this clone. This sequence joins TRBV5-1 and TRBJ1-1; maybe TRBD1 (6 bases). V lost 5 bases to trimming and J lost 4 bases, with 15 bases between them. Germline CDR1 SGHRS, CDR2 YFSETQ. The CDR3 sequence is 14 residues long. CDR3 in DNA: TGCGCCAGCAGGGACAGTCAGAGGGGCACTGAAGCTTTCTTT. Translation gives CASRDSQRGTEAFF.

The gene calls are TRBV4-2 and TRBJ2-2; D uncertain. This CDR3 has 15 amino acids. Trimming took 0 bases from V and 2 from J, leaving 7 bases between them. CDR1 LGHNA and CDR2 YNFKEQ come from the germline V gene. CDR3 loop: CASSQEVSNTGELFF. CDR3 bases: TGTGCCAGCAGCCAAGAGGTTAGCAACACCGGGGAGCTGTTTTTT.

In its sample, this clone was seen once. The CDR3 DNA sequence: TGTGCAAGTCGCTTAGCCACAGGACAGGTTACCTACGAGCAGTACTTC. This codes for CASRLATGQVTYEQYF. V gene TRBV12-2 combines with J gene TRBJ2-5; no DNA check was done on the table's D call, TRBD1. The J call may not be correct, given that the DNA end is closer to TRBJ2-7. TRBV12-2 is shown as a pseudogene. The CDR3 totals 16 residues.

V is TRBV2 and J is TRBJ2-1; 7 nucleotides match TRBD2. CDR1 SNHLY and CDR2 FYNNEI come from the germline V gene. The CDR3 is made up of 15 amino acids. The V and J ends lost 5 bases and 3 bases, in that order; junction bases with no gene match: 7. CDR3 bases: TGTGCCAGCAGTCCGGCTAGCGGTTTCTACAATGAGCAGTTCTTC. Translating gives CASSPASGFYNEQFF.

V usage is TRBV30 and J usage is TRBJ1-6; D perhaps matches TRBD1 (6 bases). Trimming removed 0 bases from V and 8 bases from J, with 11 bases in between. The CDR3 spans 14 residues. CDR1 GTSNPN and CDR2 SVGIG come from the germline V gene (reference sequence). The CDR3 loop is CAWSVQGGDSPLHF. DNA of the CDR3: TGTGCCTGGAGTGTACAGGGTGGGGATTCACCCCTCCACTTT. Full variable domain (remainder filled in from reference TRBV30 and TRBJ1-6): SQTIHQWPATLVQPVGSPLSLECTVEGTSNPNLYWYRQAAGRGLQLLFYSVGIGQISSEVPQNLSASRPQDRQFILSSKKLLLSDSGFYLCAWSVQGGDSPLHFGNGTRLTVT.

With respect to this clone: The germline gene is not matched at one end of the junction; a read error may be the cause. The V call is TRBV19, the J call TRBJ2-1; D possibly corresponds to TRBD2 (7 bases). Germline loops: CDR1 LNHDA, CDR2 SQIVND (reference sequence). This CDR3 has 18 residues. As DNA, the CDR3 is TGTGCCAGTAGCATAGGGGGGGGAGTGAGATCCTCCTACAATGAGCAGTTCTTC. It is translated as CASSIGGGVRSSYNEQFF. The entire variable domain, with the rest obtained from reference TRBV19 and TRBJ2-1, is as follows: DGGITQSPKYLFRKEGQNVTLSCEQNLNHDAMYWYRQDPGQGLRLIYYSQIVNDFQKGDIAEGYSVSREKKESFPLTVTSAQKNPTAFYLCASSIGGGVRSSYNEQFFGPGTRLTVL.

This chain joins TRBV7-3 and TRBJ2-1, with 8 bases that match TRBD2. This CDR3 region has 14 residues. The J segment lost 5 bases and the V segment lost 1 base, leaving 1 base of the junction unmatched. Germline lookup yields CDR1 SGHTA and CDR2 FQGTGA. The CDR3 sequence is CASSLSSGNNEQFF. The CDR3 DNA sequence: TGTGCCAGCAGCTTAAGTAGCGGGAACAATGAGCAGTTCTTC.

The chain uses TRBV18 and TRBJ2-5, with a weak D call TRBD1 (5 bases). The CDR3 extends over 14 amino acids. Trimming took 3 bases from V and 4 from J, leaving 12 bases between them. CDR1 KGHSH and CDR2 LQKENI come from the germline V gene. The CDR3 bases are TGTGCCAGCTCACCCCAGGGTTATGGAGAGACCCAGTACTTC. Protein product: CASSPQGYGETQYF.

The gene calls are TRBV15 and TRBJ2-7, with TRBD1 matching over 8 bases. J was trimmed by 6 bases and V by 0 bases; bases with no gene match: 10. This CDR3 is 16 amino acids long. Germline V CDR1 and CDR2: LNHNV, YYDKDF (reference sequence). CDR3 sequence: CATSRDRQGLSGEQYF. The CDR3 DNA sequence: TGTGCCACCAGCAGAGATAGACAGGGGTTATCGGGCGAGCAGTACTTC.

This clone came up a few times. The J gene is TRBJ1-1, the V gene TRBV2; 7 bases are shared with TRBD1. The CDR3 contains 15 residues. Germline V CDR1 and CDR2: SNHLY, FYNNEI. The V segment lost 4 bases and the J segment 1 base; nucleotides outside the gene matches: 6. The CDR3 DNA reads TGTGCCAGCAGTGCTCTAACAGGGGCGAACACTGAAGCTTTCTTT. Amino acids: CASSALTGANTEAFF. Full variable domain (remainder filled in from reference TRBV2 and TRBJ1-1): EPEVTQTPSHQVTQMGQEVILRCVPISNHLYFYWYRQILGQKVEFLVSFYNNEISEKSEIFDDQFSVERPDGSNFTLKIRSTKLEDSAMYFCASSALTGANTEAFFGQGTRLTVV.

V gene TRBV28 combines with J gene TRBJ1-3; D is perhaps TRBD1 (6 bases). CDR3 length: 17 residues. Germline CDR1 reads MDHEN; CDR2 reads SYDVKM. The germline V and J ends were trimmed by 3 bases and 4 bases, with 19 bases remaining between them. In DNA form, the CDR3 reads TGTGCCAGCAGTTTTGGGGGGGGCCCCCAACCCGGAAACACCATATATTTT. As protein: CASSFGGGPQPGNTIYF.

The chain is built from TRBV30 and TRBJ1-2, with TRBD1 identical over 9 bases. This CDR3 is 13 amino acids long. Germline trimming cut 1 base from V and 4 bases from J; bases unmatched to any gene: 1. CDR1 and CDR2 (germline): GTSNPN, SVGIG (reference sequence). The CDR3 spells CAWSEGQGYGYTF. The CDR3 bases are TGTGCCTGGAGTGAGGGACAGGGCTATGGCTACACCTTC.

V usage is TRBV11-2 and J usage is TRBJ2-1; D remains ambiguous. Per germline, CDR1 SGHAT and CDR2 FQNNGV. CDR3 length equals 15 residues. Trimming shortened V by 2 bases and J by 8 bases, and 16 bases separated the two germline ends. In DNA, the CDR3 is TGTGCCAGCAGCTTAAGTAGCTCCCAGCTCTATGAGCAGTTCTTC. This sequence encodes CASSLSSSQLYEQFF.

This chain connects TRBV28 to TRBJ1-2; perhaps TRBD1 as D (5 bases). Germline lookup yields CDR1 MDHEN and CDR2 SYDVKM. Trimming took off 5 bases at V and 2 bases at J, with 12 bases between the two ends. CDR3 length: 14 amino acids. CDR3 sequence: CASSELTANYGYTF. DNA for the CDR3: TGTGCCAGCAGTGAGTTGACAGCCAACTATGGCTACACCTTC.